Each of the 25 T cell receptor beta chains below was sequenced from the same sample in a study of T cell repertoires in cytomegalovirus infection. MiXCR, run by TCRdb on the reads, gives a single entry per CDR3 protein. The sample holds 200,000 to 300,000 distinct CDR3 sequences, about 13% seen once. The sample comprised PBMCs. The receptor source for this set is a human donor in good health (CMV status not recorded). Some clones in this sample may be carry-over from other donors' samples.

The chain combines TRBV19 with TRBJ2-7, with D perhaps TRBD2 (5 bases). CDR1 and CDR2 from the germline V gene are LNHDA and SQIVND (reference sequence). The CDR3 has 15 residues. V was clipped by 3 bases and J by 2 bases, with 14 bases between them. The CDR3 reads CASSMAAVQTYEQYF. Written as DNA, the CDR3 is TGTGCCAGTAGTATGGCAGCGGTCCAGACCTACGAGCAGTACTTC.

This clonotype was counted ten times or more. The rearrangement joins TRBV7-2 to TRBJ2-5; possibly TRBD2 for D (6 bases). This CDR3 region has 12 residues. The V end was cut by 8 bases, the J end by 2 bases, with 9 bases between. The V gene's germline CDR1 is SGHTA and CDR2 FQGNSA. The CDR3 coding sequence is TGTGCCAGCCAGCGGGCGCAAGAGACCCAGTACTTC. It codes for CASQRAQETQYF.

This clonotype was seen repeatedly, ten times or more. V and J are TRBV7-9 and TRBJ2-7; D not resolved. Germline CDR1 and CDR2: SEHNR and FQNEAQ (reference sequence). The V gene lost 2 bases and the J gene lost 7 bases, with 18 bases spanning the gap. This CDR3 is 15 amino acids long. The CDR3 nucleotides read TGTGCCAGCAGCTTAAGGGTGGACGGCCCACGGGAGCAGTACTTC. Its translation is CASSLRVDGPREQYF.

This clonotype was detected a few times. The chain recombines TRBV5-1 with TRBJ1-1, with D possibly being TRBD1 (5 bases). Germline CDR1 SGHRS, CDR2 YFSETQ. Trimming left V 4 bases short and J 4 bases short, with 17 bases between. The CDR3 has 15 residues. The CDR3 region is CASSTSFVGTTEAFF. CDR3 nucleotide sequence: TGCGCCAGCAGCACTAGTTTTGTGGGGACCACTGAAGCTTTCTTT.

This chain connects TRBV29-1 to TRBJ2-5; 7 bases fit TRBD2. CDR1 is SQVTM and CDR2 is ANQGSEA in the germline V gene. The V and J ends lost 8 bases and 5 bases, in that order; junction bases with no gene match: 8. This CDR3 is built from 12 residues. The CDR3 reads CSTWGGSETQYF. The CDR3, as DNA: TGCAGCACCTGGGGGGGGTCCGAGACCCAGTACTTC.

The rearrangement uses TRBV5-6 and TRBJ2-7, with D tentatively TRBD1 or TRBD2 (5 bases each). The CDR3 contains 15 residues. Germline V lookup: CDR1 SGHDT, CDR2 YYEEEE. Trimming pared 3 bases from V and 7 bases from J, leaving 20 bases between. DNA of the CDR3: TGTGCCAGCAGCTATGGGGGAGAAGGTTTTAGAGAGCAGTACTTC. It codes for CASSYGGEGFREQYF.

This clonotype was observed a few times. For the CDR3, the DNA is TGTGCCGGCGACAGGCAGAACACTGAAGCTTTCTTT. Translating gives CAGDRQNTEAFF. The V call is TRBV2, the J call TRBJ1-1, with TRBD1 as a possible D gene (6 bases). The V gene lost 11 bases and the J gene lost 1 base, with 11 bases spanning the gap. There are 12 residues in the CDR3. From germline, CDR1 is SNHLY and CDR2 FYNNEI.

This clonotype was detected a few times. The gene calls are TRBV5-1 and TRBJ1-2; D remains ambiguous. This CDR3 has 13 residues. Per germline, CDR1 SGHRS and CDR2 YFSETQ. Trimming took 2 bases from V and 3 from J, leaving 8 bases between them. In DNA form, the CDR3 reads TGCGCCAGCAGCTTAAGAGAAGACTATGGCTACACCTTC. It is translated as CASSLREDYGYTF.

This clonotype was detected ten times or more. CDR3 bases: TGTGCCAGCAGCTTCGGGTCGCAAGGGGATGAGCAGTTCTTC. It yields the protein CASSFGSQGDEQFF. The chain is built from TRBV7-9 and TRBJ2-1; maybe TRBD1 (5 bases). The CDR3 spans 14 residues. V was cut by 3 bases and J by 8 bases, with 14 bases left in between. In germline, CDR1 is SEHNR, CDR2 FQNEAQ (reference sequence).

V is TRBV20-1 and J is TRBJ2-6; 10 bases align to TRBD2. V shed 2 bases and J 4 bases; nucleotides not matched to a gene: 8. The CDR3 runs to 17 residues. Per germline, CDR1 DFQATT and CDR2 SNEGSKA (reference sequence). The CDR3 coding sequence is TGCAGTGCTAGACTAGCGGGGGCCTCCTTCGGGGCCAACGTCCTGACTTTC. Its translation: CSARLAGASFGANVLTF.

The rearrangement links TRBV29-1 to TRBJ2-5; D gene uncertain. The CDR3 extends over 10 amino acids. Germline V CDR1 and CDR2: SQVTM, ANQGSEA. The V and J ends lost 7 bases and 2 bases respectively, with 5 bases between them. The CDR3 protein is CSGEQETQYF. The CDR3 DNA reads as TGCAGCGGGGAACAAGAGACCCAGTACTTC.

This clonotype was picked up a small number of times. V and J are TRBV6-8 and TRBJ2-1, with 9 bases aligning to TRBD2. Germline CDR1 and CDR2: MNHGY and SAAAGT. V was clipped by 2 bases and J by 4 bases; unmatched bases: 6. The CDR3 covers 16 residues. For the CDR3, the DNA is TGTGCCAGCAGTTACCCGCTGGCGGGAGGGTACAATGAGCAGTTCTTC. Translation: CASSYPLAGGYNEQFF.

This clonotype was picked up a small number of times. A junction end diverges from the germline sequence, so it may reflect a read error. The chain uses TRBV12-3 or TRBV12-4 and TRBJ1-2, with a tentative D call TRBD1 (5 bases). The CDR3 totals 11 residues. CDR3 bases: TGTGCCAGCAGTTTCGGGTCGGGGCTGAGCTTC. It encodes CASSFGSGLSF.

This clonotype came up a few times. The chain combines TRBV28 with TRBJ2-7; 10 positions agree with TRBD2. The germline gives CDR1 MDHEN, CDR2 SYDVKM. J lost 4 bases, V lost 8 bases, and 2 bases had no gene match. The CDR3 totals 12 residues. In DNA form, the CDR3 reads TGTGCCAGCCGACTAGCGGGTTACGAGCAGTACTTC. It translates to CASRLAGYEQYF.

This clonotype was seen at least ten times. V usage is TRBV7-9 and J usage is TRBJ1-5; D unresolved. The CDR3 contains 14 residues. Germline CDR1 and CDR2: SEHNR and FQNEAQ (reference sequence). Trimming cost V 5 bases and J 2 bases, with 10 bases left between them. The CDR3 DNA reads TGTGCCAGCAGCCAAGAGTGGGGCAATCAGCCCCAGCATTTT. It codes for CASSQEWGNQPQHF.

This clonotype was counted at least ten times. The chain uses TRBV28 and TRBJ1-1; D is ambiguous. The germline gives CDR1 MDHEN, CDR2 SYDVKM. The V gene lost 2 bases and the J gene lost 2 bases, with 6 bases spanning the gap. This CDR3 is 13 amino acids long. Here the CDR3 reads CASSLILNTEAFF. The CDR3 region has the DNA TGTGCCAGCAGTTTAATCCTTAACACTGAAGCTTTCTTT. Full variable domain (remainder filled in from reference TRBV28 and TRBJ1-1): DVKVTQSSRYLVKRTGEKVFLECVQDMDHENMFWYRQDPGLGLRLIYFSYDVKMKEKGDIPEGYSVSREKKERFSLILESASTNQTSMYLCASSLILNTEAFFGQGTRLTVV.

This clonotype was picked up many times. This rearrangement joins TRBV24-1 to TRBJ2-5; 11 bases fit TRBD2. The length of the CDR3 is 15 residues. Germline V gene lookup returns CDR1 KGHDR and CDR2 SFDVKD. The ends lost 3 bases at V and 5 bases at J; junction bases unmatched: 4. The chain's CDR3 is CATSDPRTSGETQYF. The DNA for the CDR3 is TGTGCCACCAGTGATCCGCGGACTAGCGGGGAGACCCAGTACTTC.

This clonotype was seen at least ten times. This rearrangement joins TRBV5-1 to TRBJ1-2, with D possibly TRBD1 on 6 matching bases. The germline CDR1 and CDR2 sequences are SGHRS and YFSETQ. V was pared by 3 bases and J by 6 bases, with 18 bases between. This CDR3 has 15 residues. CDR3: CASSSTGQLGDGYTF. The CDR3 DNA reads as TGCGCCAGCAGCTCCACCGGACAGCTTGGGGATGGCTACACCTTC.

This clonotype was counted many times. The J gene is TRBJ1-1, the V gene TRBV28, with a possible D match to TRBD1 (6 bases). V lost 3 bases to trimming and J lost 6 bases, with 11 bases between them. The CDR3 runs 13 residues. In germline, CDR1 is MDHEN, CDR2 SYDVKM. The CDR3 coding sequence is TGTGCCAGCAGTTTTGGGGGCGGTTCTGAAGCTTTCTTT. Translating it yields CASSFGGGSEAFF.

Only a few counts were recorded for this clonotype. V is TRBV6-1 and J is TRBJ1-1, with D unclear. The CDR3 extends over 16 amino acids. Germline V gives CDR1 MNHNS, CDR2 SASEGT. Deletions cut 3 bases from V and 4 bases from J, with 18 bases between. The CDR3 protein is CASSDEKGRVGTEAFF. In DNA form, the CDR3 reads TGTGCCAGCAGTGATGAGAAGGGTCGGGTCGGCACTGAAGCTTTCTTT.

This clonotype has just a few counts. This chain connects TRBV2 to TRBJ2-7, with D possibly being TRBD1 or TRBD2 (5 bases each). Germline CDR1 SNHLY, CDR2 FYNNEI. V lost 2 bases to trimming and J lost 3 bases, with 17 bases between them. The CDR3 is 16 residues long. The CDR3 spells CASSEIRGVARYEQYF. As DNA, the CDR3 is TGTGCCAGCAGTGAAATTCGAGGGGTCGCTCGCTACGAGCAGTACTTC.

This clonotype was detected ten times or more. The chain employs TRBV7-8 and TRBJ2-1, with D possibly matching TRBD2 (6 bases). This CDR3 has 14 residues. Germline CDR1 is SGHVS and CDR2 is FQNEAQ. Trimming pared 3 bases from V and 7 bases from J, leaving 13 bases between. The CDR3 DNA follows: TGTGCCAGCAGCTTGAACAGCCGGGGGAATGAGCAGTTCTTC. Amino acid sequence: CASSLNSRGNEQFF.

The chain is built from TRBV5-5 and TRBJ1-5; D is undetermined. The CDR3 runs 14 residues. V gave up 4 bases and J gave up 7 bases, with 15 bases separating them. Germline loops: CDR1 SGHKS, CDR2 YYEKEE (reference sequence). Here the CDR3 DNA reads TGTGCCAGCAGCCCGACAAACGGCATGCAGCCCCAGCATTTT. This encodes CASSPTNGMQPQHF.

The chain uses TRBV29-1 and TRBJ2-3, with 7 bases matching TRBD2. From germline, CDR1 is SQVTM and CDR2 ANQGSEA. The J segment lost 2 bases and the V segment lost 6 bases, leaving 5 bases of the junction unmatched. The CDR3 length is 13 residues. CDR3 region: CSVEGGNTDTQYF. CDR3 in DNA: TGCAGCGTCGAGGGAGGGAACACAGATACGCAGTATTTT.

This clonotype was detected many times. This chain links TRBV6-1 with TRBJ1-2; 9 bases match TRBD1. This CDR3 comprises 16 residues. Trimming took 0 bases from V and 5 from J; bases not matched to a gene: 7. Germline values: CDR1 MNHNS, CDR2 SASEGT. CDR3 sequence (DNA): TGTGCCAGCAGTGAAGCGCTCGGGACAGGGTATTATGGCTACACCTTC. It is translated as CASSEALGTGYYGYTF.